Shown below are 17 T cell receptor beta chains from a single sample sequenced in a study of T cell responses to AZD1222 COVID-19 vaccine. Sequencing used immunoSEQ multiplex PCR; TCRdb keeps in-frame clones, though not all of them. The repertoire holds roughly 200,000 clones, with roughly 91% as singletons. The sample consisted of peripheral blood, taken on day 0 of MenACWY control vaccination. These receptors were obtained from an adult in good health.

This chain uses TRBV7-6 with TRBJ2-7; a weak D match, TRBD1 (6 bases). Per the germline V gene, CDR1 is SGHVS and CDR2 is FNYEAQ. The CDR3 runs 14 residues. V lost 5 bases and J 3 bases, leaving 14 bases between the germline ends. CDR3 loop: CASSPGTSYYEQYF. Written as DNA, the CDR3 is TGTGCCAGCAGCCCCGGGACAAGCTACTACGAGCAGTACTTC.

The CDR3 nucleotides read TGTGCCAGCAGTGTCCGGGGGGTGGGGGCTAACTATGGCTACACCTTC. As protein: CASSVRGVGANYGYTF. The gene calls are TRBV27 and TRBJ1-2; tentative D call: TRBD1 (5 bases). Trimming left V 5 bases short and J 0 bases short, with 16 bases between. Germline V lookup: CDR1 MNHEY, CDR2 SMNVEV (reference sequence). The CDR3 covers 16 residues.

The V call is TRBV5-4, the J call TRBJ2-5; tentatively, D is TRBD1 (6 bases). Between the trimmed V and J ends, which lost 2 bases and 5 bases, there was a span of 16 bases. The CDR3 length is 15 residues. Germline loops: CDR1 SGHNT, CDR2 YYREEE (reference sequence). For the CDR3, the DNA is TGTGCCAGCAGCTTTCGACTGGGGGCAGGGGAGACCCAGTACTTC. The encoded protein is CASSFRLGAGETQYF.

The rearrangement links TRBV5-1 to TRBJ2-2; TRBD2 matches 7 bases. Germline loops: CDR1 SGHRS, CDR2 YFSETQ. V shed 2 bases, J shed 1 base, and the junction held 2 bases outside the gene matches. This CDR3 is 15 amino acids long. CDR3 DNA: TGCGCCAGCAGCTTCGGGAGGAAGAACACCGGGGAGCTGTTTTTT. Its translation is CASSFGRKNTGELFF.

This clone was seen just once. The chain links TRBV6-2 or TRBV6-3 to TRBJ1-4; 8 positions agree with TRBD1. Trimming at V came to 6 bases and at J to 2 bases, leaving 2 bases not matched to a gene. Germline lookup yields CDR1 MNHEY and CDR2 SVGEGT. This CDR3 comprises 14 residues. In DNA, the CDR3 is TGTGCCAGCAGCCCAGGGGGCACTAATGAAAAACTGTTTTTT. As protein: CASSPGGTNEKLFF.

This chain joins TRBV7-2 and TRBJ1-3; 7 bases are a match to TRBD1. The germline gives CDR1 SGHTA, CDR2 FQGNSA. Losses at the gene ends were 7 bases for V and 2 bases for J; bases not matched to a gene: 8. The CDR3 spans 15 residues. The CDR3 nucleotides read TGTGCCAGCAACCCGGGGACAGTAGCTGGAAACACCATATATTTT. It specifies CASNPGTVAGNTIYF. Combining the CDR3 with reference TRBV7-2 and TRBJ1-3 gives the whole variable domain GAGVSQSPSNKVTEKGKDVELRCDPISGHTALYWYRQSLGQGLEFLIYFQGNSAPDKSGLPSDRFSAERTGGSVSTLTIQRTQQEDSAVYLCASNPGTVAGNTIYFGEGSWLTVV.

The chain employs TRBV7-9 and TRBJ1-1; 9 nucleotides line up with TRBD1. There are 14 residues in the CDR3. In germline, CDR1 is SEHNR, CDR2 FQNEAQ (reference sequence). V trimming: 5 bases; J trimming: 13 bases; junction bases outside the gene matches: 14. The CDR3 loop reads CASSDYRGPSNGFF. CDR3 sequence (DNA): TGTGCCAGCAGCGATTACAGGGGGCCCTCGAATGGTTTCTTT.

The chain couples TRBV19 to TRBJ2-7, with 7 bases that match TRBD1. The germline CDR1 and CDR2 sequences are LNHDA and SQIVND (reference sequence). This CDR3 is built from 15 residues. Trimming took 5 bases from V and 1 from J; bases not matched to a gene: 8. CDR3 DNA sequence: TGTGCCAGTAGTGTTACCGGGACAGATTCCTACGAGCAGTACTTC. This gives the protein CASSVTGTDSYEQYF.

The sample holds one count of this clone. The V call is TRBV4-3, the J call TRBJ2-7, with 10 bases aligning to TRBD2. J lost 6 bases, V lost 0 bases, and 8 bases had no gene match. The CDR3 length is 16 residues. Germline V CDR1 and CDR2: LGHNA, YSLEER. In DNA form, the CDR3 reads TGCGCCAGCAGCCAAGAGAAAGGAGCGGGGGGGCTCGAGCAGTACTTC. This codes for CASSQEKGAGGLEQYF.

The V and J genes are TRBV27 and TRBJ2-7, with TRBD2 as a possible D gene (7 bases). V was shortened by 6 bases and J by 2 bases, with 14 bases between the two germline ends. The CDR3 runs 14 residues. Germline values: CDR1 MNHEY, CDR2 SMNVEV (reference sequence). CDR3 in amino acids: CASRYREGTYEQYF. CDR3 coding DNA: TGTGCCAGCAGGTACAGGGAGGGGACCTACGAGCAGTACTTC.

This sequence joins TRBV5-1 and TRBJ1-6; a possible D gene is TRBD1 (6 bases). Looked up from germline, CDR1 is SGHRS and CDR2 is YFSETQ. V lost 0 bases and J lost 5, with 15 bases in between. The CDR3 totals 17 residues. CDR3 bases: TGCGCCAGCAGCTTGGCCTTGAGCAGGGGTGATAATTCACCCCTCCACTTT. Translated: CASSLALSRGDNSPLHF.

Note on this clone: An end of the junction differs from the germline gene, which may be a read error. The chain joins TRBV12-3 or TRBV12-4 to TRBJ2-5; D is perhaps TRBD1 or TRBD2 (6 bases each). The CDR3 contains 12 residues. The CDR3: CASSSSRGPGDF. The CDR3 nucleotides read TGTGCCAGCAGCTCCTCCAGGGGACCGGGGGACTTC.

The V and J genes are TRBV7-9 and TRBJ2-3; D remains unclear. Germline CDR1 and CDR2: SEHNR and FQNEAQ (reference sequence). The CDR3 sequence is 15 residues long. The V gene lost 5 bases and the J gene lost 2 bases, with 14 bases spanning the gap. The CDR3 DNA reads as TGTGCCAGCAGCCCCGGGTCCCTCCCCACAGATACGCAGTATTTT. Protein sequence: CASSPGSLPTDTQYF.

The CDR3 is CAWSVGGTFIATNEKLFF. The CDR3 bases are TGTGCCTGGAGTGTAGGCGGGACCTTTATTGCAACTAATGAAAAACTGTTTTTT. V is TRBV30 and J is TRBJ1-4; TRBD1 might be the D (5 bases). Germline V lookup: CDR1 GTSNPN, CDR2 SVGIG (reference sequence). The CDR3 is made up of 18 amino acids. V was trimmed by 0 bases and J by 0 bases, leaving 17 bases between them.

This chain joins TRBV3-1 (or the pseudogene TRBV3-2) and TRBJ1-2, with TRBD1 matching over 7 bases. Trimming at V came to 3 bases and at J to 3 bases, leaving 4 bases not matched to a gene. The germline gives CDR1 LGHDT, CDR2 YNNKEL (reference sequence). The CDR3 sequence is 14 residues long. CDR3: CASSQGGTDYGYTF. In DNA form, the CDR3 reads TGTGCCAGCAGCCAGGGAGGGACAGACTATGGCTACACCTTC.

The rearrangement uses TRBV24-1 and TRBJ2-2; 7 positions agree with TRBD1. V trimming: 7 bases; J trimming: 5 bases; junction bases outside the gene matches: 6. CDR3 size: 14 residues. Germline V gives CDR1 KGHDR, CDR2 SFDVKD. This CDR3 reads CATRETGRTGELFF. The CDR3 nucleotides read TGTGCCACCAGGGAGACAGGGAGAACCGGGGAGCTGTTTTTT.

The rearrangement uses TRBV5-4 and TRBJ2-7; tentative D call: TRBD1 (6 bases). In germline, CDR1 is SGHNT, CDR2 YYREEE (reference sequence). Trimming removed 2 bases from V and 2 bases from J, with 11 bases in between. The CDR3 is made up of 14 amino acids. CDR3 in DNA: TGTGCCAGCAGCTTTGACAGGTACACCTACGAGCAGTACTTC. Amino acid sequence: CASSFDRYTYEQYF.